This T cell receptor (beta chain) is drawn from a study of T cell repertoires in cytomegalovirus infection. Study-level information: Recently identified HLA-C-restricted and well-studied HLA-B-restricted CMV epitopes were used. CMV infection and matching HLA type were both indicated by public TCR beta signatures.

This CDR3 is built from 16 residues. The V gene lost 1 base and the J gene lost 8 bases, with 15 bases spanning the gap. The germline gives CDR1 SGHVS, CDR2 FNYEAQ. This clonotype has only a few counts. Its specificity is unknown. One entry per CDR3 protein results from TCRdb running MiXCR on the reads. The sample lists about 830,000 distinct CDR3 sequences, around a third occurring once. The input for sequencing was cultured CD8+ T cells from PBMCs, taken from culture after CMV antigen stimulation. The source is a human donor in good health (CMV status not recorded). Some clones in this sample may be carry-over from other donors' samples. The gene calls are TRBV7-6 and TRBJ1-6; D not resolved. This CDR3 is CASSLGHRSPDSPLHF. The CDR3 DNA reads TGTGCCAGCAGCTTAGGTCATCGCTCCCCGGATTCACCCCTCCACTTT.